Following are 23 T cell receptor beta chains from one sample sequenced in a study of cytomegalovirus exposure and HLA in healthy donors (dated by TCRdb to about 2017). Library preparation used the immunoSEQ multiplex PCR assay. The multiplex PCR relied on a mix of 60 forward primers for TCR Vbeta segments and 13 reverse primers for TCR Jbeta segments. Entries here come from immuneACCESS through TCRdb and include only in-frame sequences with V and J called. Some clones fail to appear in such tables; in the studies checked, an unresolved V gene covers under half of the shortfall, and the cause of the remainder is unknown. In all, the sample holds some 110,000 clones, and around 63% of those were seen once. The ten top clones hold approximately 3% of the sample. The sample taken for sequencing was PBMCs. The source is a man between 25 and 39 years old in good health and CMV-seronegative.

V is TRBV25-1 and J is TRBJ2-1, with a weak D call TRBD2 (6 bases). The CDR3 sequence is 15 residues long. Germline V gives CDR1 MGHDK, CDR2 SYGVNS. V was clipped by 3 bases and J by 4 bases, with 13 bases between them. CDR3 amino acids: CASSEKAGFYNEQFF. As DNA, the CDR3 is TGTGCCAGCAGTGAGAAAGCGGGCTTTTACAATGAGCAGTTCTTC.

V gene TRBV19 combines with J gene TRBJ1-4, with D possibly TRBD1 on 5 matching bases. The germline V and J ends were trimmed by 7 bases and 8 bases, with 14 bases remaining between them. This CDR3 is built from 13 residues. Germline CDR1 and CDR2: LNHDA and SQIVND (reference sequence). The chain's CDR3 is CASIGGTGEKLFF. For the CDR3, the DNA is TGTGCCAGTATTGGAGGGACCGGAGAAAAACTGTTTTTT.

The chain uses TRBV7-9 and TRBJ2-2; possibly TRBD2 for D (7 bases). The germline V gene encodes CDR1 SEHNR and CDR2 FQNEAQ (reference sequence). The V and J ends lost 3 bases and 4 bases respectively, with 21 bases between them. The CDR3 consists of 18 residues. The CDR3 nucleotides are TGTGCCAGCAGCTTCCTCCAGGGGCGGGAGAGGGTCACCGGGGAGCTGTTTTTT. Translating it yields CASSFLQGRERVTGELFF.

This clone has a single count. The V call is TRBV5-4, the J call TRBJ2-3; D is perhaps TRBD1 (6 bases). The CDR3 length is 15 residues. CDR1 and CDR2 (germline): SGHNT, YYREEE (reference sequence). V was cut by 0 bases and J by 0 bases, with 8 bases left in between. DNA of the CDR3: TGTGCCAGCAGCTTGGGGGGGACAAGCACAGATACGCAGTATTTT. Its translation is CASSLGGTSTDTQYF. Looking up the rest from reference TRBV5-4 and TRBJ2-3 gives the full variable domain: ETGVTQSPTHLIKTRGQQVTLRCSSQSGHNTVSWYQQALGQGPQFIFQYYREEENGRGNFPPRFSGLQFPNYSSELNVNALELDDSALYLCASSLGGTSTDTQYFGPGTRLTVL.

The genes are TRBV19 and TRBJ1-5, with 10 bases fitting TRBD1. Germline values: CDR1 LNHDA, CDR2 SQIVND (reference sequence). This CDR3 is built from 15 residues. V trimming: 5 bases; J trimming: 15 bases; junction bases outside the gene matches: 16. DNA of the CDR3: TGTGCCAGTAGTCCCCGGGTGACAGGGGGCCTCCCTGCGCATTTT. Residues: CASSPRVTGGLPAHF.

The rearrangement uses TRBV7-2 and TRBJ2-3; 8 positions agree with TRBD2. The germline gives CDR1 SGHTA, CDR2 FQGNSA. This CDR3 region has 16 residues. The ends lost 3 bases at V and 0 bases at J; junction bases unmatched: 5. The CDR3 sequence is CASSLGGGLSTDTQYF. CDR3 bases: TGTGCCAGCAGCTTGGGCGGGGGGTTGAGCACAGATACGCAGTATTTT.

The chain uses TRBV4-3 and TRBJ2-7; TRBD1 matches 7 bases. Per germline, CDR1 LGHNA and CDR2 YSLEER. The CDR3 runs to 15 residues. V dropped 1 base and J dropped 6; count of bases not matched to a gene: 9. The CDR3 loop reads CASSQVVGGMAEQYF. The CDR3 bases are TGCGCCAGCAGCCAAGTGGTAGGGGGCATGGCCGAGCAGTACTTC.

This chain uses TRBV10-3 with TRBJ1-1; D ambiguous. The CDR3 length is 13 residues. CDR1 and CDR2 from the germline V gene are ENHRY and SYGVKD. V lost 2 bases and J lost 4, with 8 bases in between. CDR3 loop: CAISEGQATEAFF. In DNA, the CDR3 is TGTGCCATCAGTGAGGGCCAGGCCACTGAAGCTTTCTTT.

CDR3 region: CASSFRGAGGGNEQFF. The CDR3 nucleotides are TGTGCCAGCAGTTTCCGCGGGGCGGGAGGGGGCAATGAGCAGTTCTTC. V gene TRBV28 combines with J gene TRBJ2-1, with 9 bases aligning to TRBD2. The CDR3 covers 16 residues. CDR1 and CDR2 from the germline V gene are MDHEN and SYDVKM. V shed 3 bases, J shed 6 bases, and the junction held 9 bases outside the gene matches.

This clone was detected a few times. This chain joins TRBV6-5 and TRBJ1-1; a weak D match, TRBD1 (5 bases). V lost 0 bases, J lost 5 bases, and 13 bases lay in between. The length of the CDR3 is 15 residues. Germline CDR1 reads MNHEY; CDR2 reads SVGAGI. In nucleotides, the CDR3 is TGTGCCAGCAGTTACTCTTGGGGCGCGGGAACTGAAGCTTTCTTT. The encoded protein is CASSYSWGAGTEAFF.

In the case of this clone: One end of the junction fails to match germline, which may point to a read error. V is TRBV7-7 and J is TRBJ2-2, with 9 bases that match TRBD1. The CDR3 is 18 residues long. Germline V gives CDR1 SSHAT, CDR2 FNYEAQ (reference sequence). The CDR3 is CASSSSTGQGLNTGELFF. The CDR3 DNA sequence: TGTGCTAGCAGCTCCAGCACGGGACAGGGCTTGAACACCGGGGAGCTGTTTTTT. The variable domain in full, with the rest retrieved from reference TRBV7-7 and TRBJ2-2, is GAGVSQSPRYKVTKRGQDVTLRCDPISSHATLYWYQQALGQGPEFLTYFNYEAQPDKSGLPSDRFSAERPEGSISTLTIQRTEQRDSAMYRCASSSSTGQGLNTGELFFGEGSRLTVL.

This chain uses TRBV25-1 with TRBJ1-4; TRBD1 aligns across 7 bases. This CDR3 has 14 amino acids. V lost 8 bases and J lost 5; bases outside the gene matches: 8. Germline V gives CDR1 MGHDK, CDR2 SYGVNS. CDR3 nucleotides: TGTGCCAGCGGTACTGGACAGGTCAATGAAAAACTGTTTTTT. Amino acid sequence: CASGTGQVNEKLFF.

The gene calls are TRBV19 and TRBJ1-1; 8 bases align to TRBD1. Trimming at V came to 5 bases and at J to 8 bases, leaving 13 bases not matched to a gene. The CDR3 runs 15 residues. Germline CDR1 LNHDA, CDR2 SQIVND (reference sequence). CDR3 region: CASSPEDRGGLEAFF. For the CDR3, the DNA is TGTGCCAGTAGTCCAGAAGACAGGGGCGGCTTAGAAGCTTTCTTT.

This clone was recorded a few times. V and J are TRBV30 and TRBJ2-2; D remains ambiguous. Germline values: CDR1 GTSNPN, CDR2 SVGIG (reference sequence). V shed 0 bases and J shed 5 bases, with 7 bases lying between them. This CDR3 has 13 amino acids. DNA of the CDR3: TGTGCCTGGAGTGTAACGGAGACCGGGGAGCTGTTTTTT. This sequence encodes CAWSVTETGELFF.

This chain links TRBV7-2 with TRBJ2-1; 9 bases align to TRBD2. Germline V gene sequence: CDR1 SGHTA, CDR2 FQGNSA. V dropped 2 bases and J dropped 7; count of bases not matched to a gene: 12. The CDR3 consists of 17 residues. The CDR3 DNA sequence: TGTGCCAGCAGCTTAAGGCTTGGAGCGGGAGGTTTGAATGAGCAGTTCTTC. Amino acid sequence: CASSLRLGAGGLNEQFF.

The V gene is TRBV5-4, the J gene TRBJ2-5; TRBD1 might be the D (5 bases). CDR1 SGHNT and CDR2 YYREEE come from the germline V gene (reference sequence). The V gene lost 3 bases and the J gene lost 5 bases, with 14 bases spanning the gap. This CDR3 is built from 14 residues. The CDR3: CASSSNQGSETQYF. The CDR3 bases are TGTGCCAGCAGCTCAAACCAGGGAAGTGAGACCCAGTACTTC. The variable domain in full, completed from reference TRBV5-4 and TRBJ2-5, reads ETGVTQSPTHLIKTRGQQVTLRCSSQSGHNTVSWYQQALGQGPQFIFQYYREEENGRGNFPPRFSGLQFPNYSSELNVNALELDDSALYLCASSSNQGSETQYFGPGTRLLVL.

The chain combines TRBV7-2 with TRBJ2-3; 8 nucleotides line up with TRBD2. J lost 4 bases, V lost 1 base, and 4 bases had no gene match. The CDR3 length is 15 residues. The germline V gene has CDR1 SGHTA and CDR2 FQGNSA. CDR3 sequence: CASSLGGRYADTQYF. CDR3 DNA sequence: TGTGCCAGCAGCTTAGGCGGGAGGTACGCAGATACGCAGTATTTT.

The chain has TRBV13 and TRBJ1-1; 7 positions agree with TRBD1. The CDR3 runs 16 residues. CDR1 PRHDT and CDR2 FYEKMQ come from the germline V gene (reference sequence). Unmatched junction bases numbered 7, after V lost 1 base and J lost 2 bases. Written as DNA, the CDR3 is TGTGCCAGCAGCTTAGAAGGGGACAGCGATAACACTGAAGCTTTCTTT. Residues: CASSLEGDSDNTEAFF.

The chain recombines TRBV7-6 with TRBJ2-5; D possibly corresponds to TRBD1 (5 bases). CDR1 SGHVS and CDR2 FNYEAQ come from the germline V gene. Deletions cut 4 bases from V and 7 bases from J, with 25 bases between. The CDR3 has 17 amino acids. CDR3 region: CASSSTPSAGPLGTQYF. The CDR3 DNA reads TGTGCCAGCAGCTCCACACCCTCGGCAGGGCCGCTGGGGACCCAGTACTTC.

The gene calls are TRBV7-2 and TRBJ1-1; 8 bases agree with TRBD1. The CDR3 sequence is 13 residues long. In germline, CDR1 is SGHTA, CDR2 FQGNSA. Losses at the gene ends were 3 bases for V and 7 bases for J; bases not matched to a gene: 4. CDR3 loop: CASSFQGAYEAFF. CDR3 DNA: TGTGCCAGCAGCTTCCAGGGGGCATATGAAGCTTTCTTT.

As concerns this clone: Sequence at one end of the junction differs from germline and may be a read error. The gene calls are TRBV7-7 and TRBJ2-1; 8 nucleotides match TRBD1. Germline V gene data show CDR1 as SSHAT and CDR2 as FNYEAQ (reference sequence). This CDR3 has 17 amino acids. The CDR3, as DNA: TGTGCTAGCAGCTTAGCCATCGGACAGGGACCCTACAATGAGCAGTTCTTC. Translating it yields CASSLAIGQGPYNEQFF.

This sequence joins TRBV11-3 and TRBJ2-3; 9 positions match TRBD1. The CDR3 contains 15 residues. Per the germline V gene, CDR1 is SGHNT and CDR2 is YENEEA. The V gene end was trimmed by 5 bases and the J gene end by 0 bases; junction bases not matched to a gene: 3. CDR3 nucleotide sequence: TGTGCCAGCAGCCGACAGGGGGGAAGCACAGATACGCAGTATTTT. It translates to CASSRQGGSTDTQYF.

V is TRBV7-9 and J is TRBJ1-1; no clear D. Per germline, CDR1 SEHNR and CDR2 FQNEAQ (reference sequence). V was cut by 5 bases and J by 5 bases, with 9 bases left in between. CDR3 length: 12 amino acids. CDR3 residues: CASSRMETEAFF. The CDR3 DNA reads TGTGCCAGCAGCCGAATGGAGACTGAAGCTTTCTTT.